This T cell receptor (beta chain) was sequenced for a study of blood T cell repertoires in COVID-19 (dated by TCRdb to 2020 to 2022). With respect to the entire study: Samples covering the acute and convalescent phases of COVID-19 were provided by collaborators in the United States, Italy and Spain. The prospective study material was composed of cDNA or gDNA derived from T cells, B-cell-depleted T cells, or PBMCs. Deeply sampled blood TCRbeta repertoires from subjects exposed to, actively infected with, or recovered from COVID-19 were included in the dataset. The repertoires were released in a freely available public database meant as a resource for research on the immune response to SARS-CoV-2. The samples were drawn from two sources: the first 160 participants of the ongoing ImmuneRACE study, and 950 to 1,500 subjects contributed by 6 global collaborators. A de-identified subject ID, COVID-19 status, age in years and sex were almost always included in the sample metadata. Where available, HLA class I and class II types were obtained from metadata supplied by the sample provider rather than from assay-based typing. The study at large found these results: The amount of clinical and demographic metadata varied by source and participant and was provided uncurated.

Whole blood was collected in K2EDTA tubes by collaborating institutions according to the institutions' own protocols. For TCRbeta analysis, collaborators shipped samples as frozen whole blood, isolated PBMCs, or DNA extracted from either of those sample types. The CDR3 goes from the cysteine to the phenylalanine over 17 residues. Here the CDR3 DNA is all that survives: 51 bases in frame from base 1. The immunoSEQ Assay, a bias-controlled multiplex PCR, was used to amplify TCRbeta CDR3 regions from genomic DNA. Per the authors' processing: The number of nucleated cells in each sample was estimated from the amplification of reference gene primers within the assay. To quantify the absolute abundance of each unique TCRbeta CDR3 rearrangement, sequence reads were collapsed and filtered. Productive Simpson clonality was computed per sample as the square root of Simpson's diversity index over productive rearrangements. TCRdb stores this immuneACCESS table with in-frame sequences only. Part of the clones is absent; in the studies checked, under half of the shortfall reflects unresolved V genes, and no reason is known for the rest. That table furnishes V, J and clone size, whereas the DNA furnished D and trimming. Counted in this sample were 67,000 or so clones; roughly 80% of them appeared once. 28% of the sample is in the top ten clones.

This clone was observed a few times. This clone's antigen is unknown. Base quality data are lacking; no much larger clone is found one base away. The specimen sequenced was peripheral blood. The sequence was obtained from a man aged 70 or older with acute or convalescent COVID-19. The V gene is TRBV21-1 and the J gene is TRBJ2-6; the table's D gene call, TRBD1, was not cross checked with the DNA. TRBV21-1 is an annotated pseudogene. The CDR3: CASSSGDRGSGANVLTF. The DNA is as follows: TGTGCCAGCAGTTCGGGGGACAGGGGAAGCGGGGCCAACGTCCTGACTTTC.